The 14 T cell receptor beta chains below were found in one sample sequenced in a study of Graves' ophthalmopathy and Graves' hyperthyroidism. TCR beta CDR3 amplification used RNA transcripts. HTBI-primed first-round RT-PCR preceded second-round multiplex PCR. TCRdb processed the multiplex PCR reads anew with MiXCR; each CDR3 protein has one entry. The sample includes more than 550,000 distinct CDR3 sequences, roughly 41% of them seen just once. Sequenced sample: peripheral blood. These receptors all come from an adult man with Graves' ophthalmopathy.

This rearrangement joins TRBV20-1 to TRBJ2-1; 8 bases line up with TRBD2. The CDR3 runs to 16 residues. The germline CDR1 and CDR2 sequences are DFQATT and SNEGSKA (reference sequence). J lost 3 bases, V lost 0 bases, and 7 bases had no gene match. DNA of the CDR3: TGCAGTGCTAGAGATCGCGGGGGGAGATACTACAATGAGCAGTTCTTC. This sequence encodes CSARDRGGRYYNEQFF.

In its sample, this clonotype was seen many times. The V and J genes are TRBV7-9 and TRBJ1-2; 8 nucleotides match TRBD1. The ends lost 5 bases at V and 0 bases at J; junction bases unmatched: 8. The CDR3 is 16 residues long. Germline lookup yields CDR1 SEHNR and CDR2 FQNEAQ (reference sequence). The CDR3 DNA is TGTGCCAGCAGCCTTGGACAGGGAGTAGCTAACTATGGCTACACCTTC. This gives the protein CASSLGQGVANYGYTF. The variable domain in full, with the rest retrieved from reference TRBV7-9 and TRBJ1-2, is DTGVSQNPRHKITKRGQNVTFRCDPISEHNRLYWYRQTLGQGPEFLTYFQNEAQLEKSRLLSDRFSAERPKGSFSTLEIQRTEQGDSAMYLCASSLGQGVANYGYTFGSGTRLTVV.

At least ten counts were recorded for this clonotype. The genes are TRBV20-1 and TRBJ1-2, with D perhaps TRBD1 (6 bases). V lost 5 bases to trimming and J lost 8 bases, with 12 bases between them. Germline CDR1 is DFQATT and CDR2 is SNEGSKA (reference sequence). This CDR3 is 11 amino acids long. CDR3 bases: TGCAGTGCTGGTAGGGGGAGAGGCTACACCTTC. As protein: CSAGRGRGYTF.

In regard to this clonotype: Since no conserved phenylalanine or tryptophan closes the CDR3, a read error is the likely cause. The chain joins TRBV9 to TRBJ1-1, with D unresolved. The CDR3 extends over 13 amino acids. V lost 3 bases to trimming and J lost 0 bases, with 6 bases between them. Per germline, CDR1 SGDLS and CDR2 YYNGEE. DNA of the CDR3: TGTGCCAGCAGCGCCTCCATGAACACTGAAGCTTTCCTT. Amino acid sequence: CASSASMNTEAFL.

At least ten counts were recorded for this clonotype. This chain uses TRBV20-1 with TRBJ1-2; 10 nucleotides agree with TRBD1. CDR1 and CDR2 (germline): DFQATT, SNEGSKA (reference sequence). V dropped 6 bases and J dropped 5; count of bases not matched to a gene: 12. The CDR3 covers 15 residues. CDR3 region: CSARPGGTGDYGYTF. In DNA form, the CDR3 reads TGCAGTGCCCGCCCCGGTGGGACAGGGGATTATGGCTACACCTTC.

This clonotype was seen ten or more times. This rearrangement joins TRBV5-1 to TRBJ2-7; TRBD1 agrees at 9 bases. The CDR3 covers 14 residues. CDR1 and CDR2 from the germline V gene are SGHRS and YFSETQ. Germline trimming cut 4 bases from V and 5 bases from J; bases unmatched to any gene: 7. The CDR3 nucleotides read TGCGCCAGCAGCATGGGACAGGGCATCAACGAGCAGTACTTC. Residues: CASSMGQGINEQYF.

About this clonotype itself: A much more abundant neighbour one base away suggests this may be a read error. V usage is TRBV2 and J usage is TRBJ1-2; 7 bases agree with TRBD1. Germline V gene lookup returns CDR1 SNHLY and CDR2 FYNNEI. This CDR3 region has 15 residues. V lost 6 bases, J lost 4 bases, and 11 bases stayed unmatched. The CDR3 loop is CASSVTTGSSYGYTF. DNA of the CDR3: TGTGCCAGCAGCGTAACGACAGGGTCTAGCTATGGCTACACCTTC. The full variable domain, its missing parts supplied by reference TRBV2 and TRBJ1-2, is EPEVTQTPSHQVTQMGQEVILRCVPISNHLYFYWYRQILGQKVEFLVSFYNNEISEKSEIFDDQFSVERPDGSNFTLKIRSTKLEDSAMYFCASSVTTGSSYGYTFGSGTRLTVV.

This clonotype was recorded a few times. This chain joins TRBV4-1 and TRBJ1-4; D gene ambiguous. Trimming shortened V by 0 bases and J by 5 bases, and 16 bases separated the two germline ends. The CDR3 extends over 17 amino acids. CDR1 and CDR2 (germline): MGHRA, YSYEKL. The CDR3 nucleotides are TGCGCCAGCAGCCAAGAACCTGCGGTCTATGCGAATGAAAAACTGTTTTTT. It codes for CASSQEPAVYANEKLFF.

This clonotype has at least ten counts. The rearrangement links TRBV5-8 to TRBJ2-7; TRBD1 agrees at 9 bases. V dropped 4 bases and J dropped 7; count of bases not matched to a gene: 9. This CDR3 comprises 14 residues. Germline lookup yields CDR1 SGHTS and CDR2 YDEGEE. The CDR3 DNA reads TGTGCCAGCAGCCCCGGGACAGGGCAAAGGGAGCAGTACTTC. It specifies CASSPGTGQREQYF.

This clonotype was counted many times. The chain carries TRBV12-3 or TRBV12-4 and TRBJ1-5; the D is unclear. Trimming shortened V by 3 bases and J by 5 bases, and 11 bases separated the two germline ends. CDR3 length equals 14 residues. CDR3 DNA: TGTGCCAGCAGTTTTGATGGCACCCATCAGCCCCAGCATTTT. Translated: CASSFDGTHQPQHF.

Concerning this clonotype itself: A clone one base away is much larger, so this may be a read error. The chain recombines TRBV7-9 with TRBJ1-2, with 8 bases fitting TRBD1. Germline lookup yields CDR1 SEHNR and CDR2 FQNEAQ (reference sequence). This CDR3 region has 17 residues. The CDR3 loop is CASSFRDRRLSGYGHTF. The DNA of the CDR3 is TGTGCCAGCAGCTTCCGGGACAGGAGGTTGAGTGGGTATGGCCACACCTTC.

The rearrangement uses TRBV29-1 and TRBJ2-5; possibly TRBD1 for D (5 bases). The CDR3 extends over 12 amino acids. V was pared by 4 bases and J by 5 bases, with 11 bases between. From germline, CDR1 is SQVTM and CDR2 ANQGSEA. CDR3 DNA: TGCAGCGTTGGGGGCGGACGGGAGACCCAGTACTTC. Protein product: CSVGGGRETQYF. The full variable domain, its missing parts supplied by reference TRBV29-1 and TRBJ2-5, is SAVISQKPSRDICQRGTSLTIQCQVDSQVTMMFWYRQQPGQSLTLIATANQGSEATYESGFVIDKFPISRPNLTFSTLTVSNMSPEDSSIYLCSVGGGRETQYFGPGTRLLVL.

The J gene is TRBJ2-3, the V gene TRBV7-2, with D uncertain. The CDR3 extends over 13 amino acids. Germline V gives CDR1 SGHTA, CDR2 FQGNSA. The germline V and J ends were trimmed by 2 bases and 2 bases, with 5 bases remaining between them. This CDR3 is CASSLPVTDTQYF. The CDR3 DNA reads TGTGCCAGCAGCTTACCGGTCACAGATACGCAGTATTTT.

The chain combines TRBV20-1 with TRBJ2-5; TRBD2 agrees at 8 bases. Per the germline V gene, CDR1 is DFQATT and CDR2 is SNEGSKA (reference sequence). The CDR3 has 16 amino acids. The ends lost 7 bases at V and 3 bases at J; junction bases unmatched: 16. The CDR3 sequence: CSVYPPFGGAKETQYF. CDR3 nucleotide sequence: TGCAGTGTTTACCCCCCGTTCGGGGGGGCTAAAGAGACCCAGTACTTC.